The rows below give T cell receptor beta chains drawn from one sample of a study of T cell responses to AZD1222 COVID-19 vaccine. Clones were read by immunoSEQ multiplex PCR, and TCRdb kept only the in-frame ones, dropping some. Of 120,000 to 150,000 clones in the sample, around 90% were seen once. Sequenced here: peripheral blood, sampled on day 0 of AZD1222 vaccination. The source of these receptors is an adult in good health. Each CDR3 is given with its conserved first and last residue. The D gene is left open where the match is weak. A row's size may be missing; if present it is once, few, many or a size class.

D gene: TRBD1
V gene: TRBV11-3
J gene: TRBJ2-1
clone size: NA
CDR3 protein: CASSSLTGGNEQFF
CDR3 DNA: TGTGCCAGCAGCTCACTGACAGGGGGAAATGAGCAGTTCTTC

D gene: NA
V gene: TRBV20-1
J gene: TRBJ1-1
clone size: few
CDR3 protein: CSASIHTRLNTEAFF
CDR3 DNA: TGCAGTGCTAGTATCCACACAAGACTGAACACTGAAGCTTTCTTT

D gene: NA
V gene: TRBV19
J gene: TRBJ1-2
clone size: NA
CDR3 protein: CASSLNLGRVDYGYTF
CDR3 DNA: TGTGCCAGTAGTCTTAATCTGGGCAGGGTGGACTATGGCTACACCTTC

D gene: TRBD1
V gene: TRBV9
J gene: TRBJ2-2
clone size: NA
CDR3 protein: CASSVAGQGGGELFF
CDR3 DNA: TGTGCCAGCAGCGTAGCGGGACAGGGGGGCGGGGAGCTGTTTTTT

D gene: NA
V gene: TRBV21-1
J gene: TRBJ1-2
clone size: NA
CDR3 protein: CASSKGGGGRHYGYTF
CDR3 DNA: TGTGCCAGCAGCAAAGGCGGGGGAGGTAGACACTATGGCTACACCTTC

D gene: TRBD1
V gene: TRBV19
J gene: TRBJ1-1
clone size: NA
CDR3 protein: CASSIPGTGNTEAFF
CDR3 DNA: TGTGCCAGTAGTATCCCCGGGACAGGGAACACTGAAGCTTTCTTT

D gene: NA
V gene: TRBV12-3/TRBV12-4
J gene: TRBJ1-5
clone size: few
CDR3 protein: CAQRVANQPQHF
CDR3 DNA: TGTGCCCAGCGGGTGGCCAATCAGCCCCAGCATTTT

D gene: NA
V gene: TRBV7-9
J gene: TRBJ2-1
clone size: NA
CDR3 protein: CASSSAESSYNEQFF
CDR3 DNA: TGTGCCAGCAGCTCGGCCGAAAGCTCCTACAATGAGCAGTTCTTC

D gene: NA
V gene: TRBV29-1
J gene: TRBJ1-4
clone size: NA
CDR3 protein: CSVELGEKLFF
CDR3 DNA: TGCAGCGTTGAACTGGGGGAAAAACTGTTTTTT

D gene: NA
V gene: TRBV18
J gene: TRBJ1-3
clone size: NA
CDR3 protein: CASSPSMSDTIYF
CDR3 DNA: TGTGCCAGCTCCCCTTCAATGTCGGACACCATATATTTT

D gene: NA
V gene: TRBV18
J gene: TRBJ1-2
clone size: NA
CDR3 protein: CASSLDGLYGYTF
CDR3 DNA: TGTGCCAGCTCACTCGACGGACTCTATGGCTACACCTTC

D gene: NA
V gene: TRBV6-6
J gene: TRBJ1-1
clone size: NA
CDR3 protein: CASSYDSPNTEAFF
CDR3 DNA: TGTGCCAGCAGTTACGACAGCCCGAACACTGAAGCTTTCTTT

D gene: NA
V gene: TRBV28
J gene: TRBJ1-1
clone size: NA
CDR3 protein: CASSSMTAFGWTEAFF
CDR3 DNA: TGTGCCAGCAGCTCGATGACGGCATTCGGTTGGACTGAAGCTTTCTTT

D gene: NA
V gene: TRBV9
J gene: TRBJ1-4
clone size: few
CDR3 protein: CASSDGGSKKLFF
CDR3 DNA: TGTGCCAGCAGCGACGGCGGTAGTAAAAAACTGTTTTTT

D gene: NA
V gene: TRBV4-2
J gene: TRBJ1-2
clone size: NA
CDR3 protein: CASTSGDYGYTF
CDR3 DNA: TGTGCCAGCACATCAGGGGACTATGGCTACACCTTC

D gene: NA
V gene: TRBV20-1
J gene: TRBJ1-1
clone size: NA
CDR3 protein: CSARGVPEAFF
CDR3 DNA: TGCAGTGCTAGGGGGGTACCTGAAGCTTTCTTT

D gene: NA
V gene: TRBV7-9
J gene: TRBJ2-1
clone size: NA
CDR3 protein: CASRTGHNEQFF
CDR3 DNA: TGTGCCAGCAGGACAGGACACAATGAGCAGTTCTTC

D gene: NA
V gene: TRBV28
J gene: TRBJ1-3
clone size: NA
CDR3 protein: CASTNSFSGNTIYF
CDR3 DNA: TGTGCCAGCACCAACTCCTTCTCTGGAAACACCATATATTTT

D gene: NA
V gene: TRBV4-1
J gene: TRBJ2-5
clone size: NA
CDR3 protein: CASSQEGTYQETQYF
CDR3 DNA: TGCGCCAGCAGCCAAGAAGGGACTTATCAAGAGACCCAGTACTTC

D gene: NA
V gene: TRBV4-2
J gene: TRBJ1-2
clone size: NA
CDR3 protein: CASSPQGGATNYGYTF
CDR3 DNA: TGTGCCAGCAGCCCCCAAGGGGGGGCAACTAACTATGGCTACACCTTC

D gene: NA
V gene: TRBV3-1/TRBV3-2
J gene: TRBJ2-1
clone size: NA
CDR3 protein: CASSQVGQDYNEQFF
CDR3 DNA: TGTGCCAGCAGCCAAGTGGGGCAGGACTACAATGAGCAGTTCTTC

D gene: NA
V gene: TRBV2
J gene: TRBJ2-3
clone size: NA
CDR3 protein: CASSGAGADTQYF
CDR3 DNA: TGTGCCAGTTCCGGGGCCGGGGCAGATACGCAGTATTTT

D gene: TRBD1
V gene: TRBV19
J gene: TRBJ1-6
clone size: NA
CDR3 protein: CASTMRGDRYNSPLHF
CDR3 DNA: TGTGCCAGTACCATGCGGGGGGACAGATATAATTCACCCCTCCACTTT

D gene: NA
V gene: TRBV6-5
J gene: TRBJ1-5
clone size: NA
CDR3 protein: CASSSSFTQPQHF
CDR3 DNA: TGTGCCAGCAGTTCTTCATTCACGCAGCCCCAGCATTTT

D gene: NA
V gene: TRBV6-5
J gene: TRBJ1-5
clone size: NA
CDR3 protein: CASKGGYNQPQHF
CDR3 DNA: TGTGCCAGCAAAGGGGGATACAATCAGCCCCAGCATTTT

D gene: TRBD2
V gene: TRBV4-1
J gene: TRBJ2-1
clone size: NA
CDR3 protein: CASSQLLAGGFDEQFF
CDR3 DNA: TGCGCCAGCAGCCAACTTTTAGCGGGGGGATTCGATGAGCAGTTCTTC

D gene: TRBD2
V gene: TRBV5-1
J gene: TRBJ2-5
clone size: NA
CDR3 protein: CASSLFASSGSLGGSQETQYF
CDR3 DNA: TGCGCCAGCAGCTTGTTTGCCTCTAGCGGGAGCTTAGGTGGGTCCCAAGAGACCCAGTACTTC

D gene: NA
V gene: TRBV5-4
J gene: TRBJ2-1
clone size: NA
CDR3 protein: CASSLWRQLAKNEQFF
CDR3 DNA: TGTGCCAGCAGCTTGTGGAGGCAACTTGCTAAAAATGAGCAGTTCTTC

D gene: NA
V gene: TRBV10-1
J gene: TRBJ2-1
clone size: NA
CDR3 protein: CASSESCEPALYNEQFF
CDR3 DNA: TGCGCCAGCAGTGAGTCTTGTGAGCCGGCGCTCTACAATGAGCAGTTCTTC

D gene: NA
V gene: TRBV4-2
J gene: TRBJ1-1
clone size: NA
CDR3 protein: CASSQVAEEAFF
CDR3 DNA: TGTGCCAGCAGCCAAGTGGCAGAGGAAGCTTTCTTT

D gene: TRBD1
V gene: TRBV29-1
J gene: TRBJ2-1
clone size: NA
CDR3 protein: CSVQGAVLGNEQFF
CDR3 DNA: TGCAGCGTCCAGGGGGCCGTCCTAGGGAATGAGCAGTTCTTC

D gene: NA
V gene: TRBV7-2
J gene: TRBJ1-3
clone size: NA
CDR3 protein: CASSTRNTIYF
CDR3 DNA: TGTGCCAGCAGCACCCGAAACACCATATATTTT

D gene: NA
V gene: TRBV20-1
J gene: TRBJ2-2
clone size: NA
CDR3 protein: CSASSSPNTGELFF
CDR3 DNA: TGCAGTGCTAGTTCCAGCCCGAACACCGGGGAGCTGTTTTTT

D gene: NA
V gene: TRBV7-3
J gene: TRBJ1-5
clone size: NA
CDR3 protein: CASSPPRGGADSNQPQHF
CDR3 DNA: TGTGCCAGCAGCCCCCCCCGGGGAGGGGCGGATAGCAATCAGCCCCAGCATTTT

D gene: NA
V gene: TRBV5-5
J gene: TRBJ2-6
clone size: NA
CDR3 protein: CASSLAGTDSGANVLTF
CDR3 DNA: TGTGCCAGCAGCTTGGCCGGGACCGACTCTGGGGCCAACGTCCTGACTTTC

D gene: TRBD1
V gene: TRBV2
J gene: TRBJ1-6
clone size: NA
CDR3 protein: CASSGTGFGNSPLHF
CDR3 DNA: TGTGCCAGCAGTGGGACAGGGTTTGGGAATTCACCCCTCCACTTT

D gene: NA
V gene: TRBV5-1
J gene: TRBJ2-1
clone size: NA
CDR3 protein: CASSRGDGWGNEQFF
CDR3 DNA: TGCGCCAGCAGCCGCGGGGACGGATGGGGGAATGAGCAGTTCTTC

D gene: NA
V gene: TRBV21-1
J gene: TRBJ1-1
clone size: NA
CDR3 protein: CASSPGTFF
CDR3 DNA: TGTGCCAGCAGCCCTGGGACTTTCTTT

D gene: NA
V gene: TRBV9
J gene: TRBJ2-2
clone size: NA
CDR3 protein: CASTAGANTGELFF
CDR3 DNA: TGTGCCAGCACAGCAGGGGCGAACACCGGGGAGCTGTTTTTT

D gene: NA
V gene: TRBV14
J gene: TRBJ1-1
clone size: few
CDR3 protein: CASSPIGVTEAFF
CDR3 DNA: TGTGCCAGCAGCCCGATTGGGGTGACTGAAGCTTTCTTT

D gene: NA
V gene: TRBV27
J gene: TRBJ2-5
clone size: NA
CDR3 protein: CASSLSGETQYF
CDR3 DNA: TGTGCCAGCAGTTTATCGGGCGAGACCCAGTACTTC

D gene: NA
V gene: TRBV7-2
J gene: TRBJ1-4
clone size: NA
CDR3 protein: CASSLAIVTWGEKLFF
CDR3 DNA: TGTGCCAGCAGCTTAGCAATCGTTACCTGGGGGGAAAAACTGTTTTTT

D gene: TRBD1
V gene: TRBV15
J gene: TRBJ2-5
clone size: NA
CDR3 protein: CATSSGQGAGETQYF
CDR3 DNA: TGTGCCACCAGCAGTGGACAGGGGGCAGGGGAGACCCAGTACTTC

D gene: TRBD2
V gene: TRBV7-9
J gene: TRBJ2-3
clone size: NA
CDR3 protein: CASSHPSGGGTDTQYF
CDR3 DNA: TGTGCCAGCAGCCATCCTAGCGGGGGAGGCACAGATACGCAGTATTTT

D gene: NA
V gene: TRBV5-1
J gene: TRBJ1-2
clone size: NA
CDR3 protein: CASSTQGGKADYGYTF
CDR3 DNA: TGCGCCAGCAGTACCCAAGGTGGGAAGGCGGACTATGGCTACACCTTC

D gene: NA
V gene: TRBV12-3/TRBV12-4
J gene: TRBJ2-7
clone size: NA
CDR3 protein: CASSWVSYEQYF
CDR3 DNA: TGTGCCAGCAGTTGGGTGAGCTACGAGCAGTACTTC

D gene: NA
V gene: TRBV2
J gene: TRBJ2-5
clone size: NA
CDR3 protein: CASSQQETQYF
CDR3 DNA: TGTGCCAGCAGCCAACAAGAGACCCAGTACTTC

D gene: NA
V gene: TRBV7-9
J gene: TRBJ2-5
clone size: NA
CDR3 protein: CASSVGTQYF
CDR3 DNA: TGTGCCAGCAGCGTGGGGACCCAGTACTTC

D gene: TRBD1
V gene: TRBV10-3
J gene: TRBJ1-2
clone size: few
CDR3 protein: CAISESTPQGARGYGYTF
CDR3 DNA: TGTGCCATCAGTGAGTCCACCCCACAGGGGGCACGGGGCTATGGCTACACCTTC

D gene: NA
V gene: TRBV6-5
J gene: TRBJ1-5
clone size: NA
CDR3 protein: CASRPGQSQPQHF
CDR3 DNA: TGTGCCAGCAGACCGGGACAAAGTCAGCCCCAGCATTTT

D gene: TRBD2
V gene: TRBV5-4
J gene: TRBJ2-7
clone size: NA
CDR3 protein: CASSHTDTSGPYEQYF
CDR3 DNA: TGTGCCAGCAGCCATACCGATACTAGCGGCCCCTACGAGCAGTACTTC

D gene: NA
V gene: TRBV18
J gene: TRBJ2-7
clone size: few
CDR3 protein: CASSPLKGGYEQYF
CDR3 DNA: TGTGCCAGCTCACCACTCAAAGGGGGCTACGAGCAGTACTTC

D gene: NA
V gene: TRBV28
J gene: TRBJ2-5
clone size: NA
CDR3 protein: CASSNYRWPLQETQYF
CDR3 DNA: TGTGCCAGCAGTAACTACAGGTGGCCGCTTCAAGAGACCCAGTACTTC

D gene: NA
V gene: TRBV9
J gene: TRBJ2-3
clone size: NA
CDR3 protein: CASSVSGSTDTQYF
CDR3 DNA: TGTGCCAGCAGCGTAAGCGGGAGCACAGATACGCAGTATTTT

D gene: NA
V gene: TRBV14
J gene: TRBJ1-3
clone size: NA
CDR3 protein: CASSQGAAGGNTIYF
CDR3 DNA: TGTGCCAGCAGCCAAGGAGCGGCAGGAGGAAACACCATATATTTT